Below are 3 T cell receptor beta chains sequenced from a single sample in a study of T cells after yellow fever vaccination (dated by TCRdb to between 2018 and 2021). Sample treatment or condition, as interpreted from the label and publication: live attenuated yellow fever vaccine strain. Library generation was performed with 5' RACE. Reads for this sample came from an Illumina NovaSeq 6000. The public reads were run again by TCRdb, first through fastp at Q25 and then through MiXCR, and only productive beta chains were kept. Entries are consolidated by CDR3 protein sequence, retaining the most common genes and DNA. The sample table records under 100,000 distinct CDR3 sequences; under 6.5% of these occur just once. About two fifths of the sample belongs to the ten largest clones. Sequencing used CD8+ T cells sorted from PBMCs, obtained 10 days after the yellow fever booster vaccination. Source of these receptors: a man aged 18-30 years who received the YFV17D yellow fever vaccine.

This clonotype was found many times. CDR3 in DNA: TGTGCCAGCAGTTACTCGGGCAGGGACGACACTGAAGCTTTCTTT. It yields the protein CASSYSGRDDTEAFF. The chain couples TRBV6-5 to TRBJ1-1, with D perhaps matching TRBD1 (5 bases). Between the trimmed V and J ends, which lost 0 bases and 3 bases, there was a span of 11 bases. The V gene's germline CDR1 is MNHEY and CDR2 SVGAGI. This CDR3 is 15 amino acids long.

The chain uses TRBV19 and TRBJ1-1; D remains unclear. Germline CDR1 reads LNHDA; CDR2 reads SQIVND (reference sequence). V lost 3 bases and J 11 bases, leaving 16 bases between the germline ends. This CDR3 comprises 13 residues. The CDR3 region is CASSMMGRMVAFF. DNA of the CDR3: TGTGCCAGTAGTATGATGGGCCGGATGGTGGCTTTCTTT.

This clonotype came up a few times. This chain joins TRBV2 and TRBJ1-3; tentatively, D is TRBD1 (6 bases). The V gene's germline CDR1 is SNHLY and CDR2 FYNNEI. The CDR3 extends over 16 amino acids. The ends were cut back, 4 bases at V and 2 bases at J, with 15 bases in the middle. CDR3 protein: CASSGQVSGTGNTIYF. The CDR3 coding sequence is TGTGCCAGCAGTGGACAGGTTTCAGGGACTGGAAACACCATATATTTT.